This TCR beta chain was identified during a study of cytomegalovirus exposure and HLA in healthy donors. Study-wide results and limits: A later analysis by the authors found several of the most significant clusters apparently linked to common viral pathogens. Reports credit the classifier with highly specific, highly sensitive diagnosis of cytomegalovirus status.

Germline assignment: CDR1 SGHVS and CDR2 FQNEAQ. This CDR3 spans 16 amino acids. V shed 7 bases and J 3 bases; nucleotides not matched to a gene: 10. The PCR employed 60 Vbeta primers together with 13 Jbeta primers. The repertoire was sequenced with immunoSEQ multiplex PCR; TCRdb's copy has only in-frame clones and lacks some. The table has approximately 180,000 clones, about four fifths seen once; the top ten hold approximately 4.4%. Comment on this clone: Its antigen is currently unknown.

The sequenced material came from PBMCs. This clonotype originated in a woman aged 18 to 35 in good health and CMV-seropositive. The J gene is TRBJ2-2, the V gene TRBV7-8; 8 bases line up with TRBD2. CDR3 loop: CASTIWGGGYTGELFF. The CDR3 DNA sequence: TGTGCCAGCACCATCTGGGGCGGGGGGTACACCGGGGAGCTGTTTTTT.